Presented here are 18 T cell receptor beta chains from one specimen sequenced in a study of metastatic and nonmetastatic thyroid tumors. TCRdb redid the clone calls on the PCR reads using MiXCR. This table holds around 42,000 clones, roughly 11% found once. The entire patient cohort was treatment-naive prior to thyroid surgery. The source material was blood. These TCRs come from a female donor with papillary thyroid cancer or a benign thyroid nodule (not recorded which). Some clones in this sample may be carry-over from other donors' samples.

This clone was observed many times. This chain uses TRBV7-2 with TRBJ1-1; perhaps TRBD1 as D (5 bases). Trimming shortened V by 5 bases and J by 1 base, and 5 bases separated the two germline ends. Per germline, CDR1 SGHTA and CDR2 FQGNSA. This CDR3 has 12 residues. The CDR3 loop is CASSGANTEAFF. The CDR3 DNA sequence: TGTGCCAGCAGCGGGGCGAACACTGAAGCTTTCTTT. The full variable domain, its missing parts supplied by reference TRBV7-2 and TRBJ1-1, is GAGVSQSPSNKVTEKGKDVELRCDPISGHTALYWYRQSLGQGLEFLIYFQGNSAPDKSGLPSDRFSAERTGGSVSTLTIQRTQQEDSAVYLCASSGANTEAFFGQGTRLTVV.

The chain is built from TRBV12-3 or TRBV12-4 and TRBJ2-1, with TRBD2 identical over 16 bases. The CDR3 length is 17 residues. Trimming at V came to 6 bases and at J to 4 bases, leaving 6 bases not matched to a gene. The CDR3 here is CASRGGTSGRAYNEQFF. The DNA for the CDR3 is TGTGCCAGCAGAGGTGGGACTAGCGGGAGGGCTTACAATGAGCAGTTCTTC.

The sample holds many counts of this clone. The CDR3 region is CSARDMSRGSTDTQYF. CDR3 DNA sequence: TGCAGTGCTAGAGATATGTCGCGGGGGAGCACAGATACGCAGTATTTT. The chain uses TRBV20-1 and TRBJ2-3, with 7 bases that match TRBD2. V trimming: 0 bases; J trimming: 0 bases; junction bases outside the gene matches: 6. CDR3 length: 16 residues. Germline CDR1 DFQATT, CDR2 SNEGSKA (reference sequence).

This clone was picked up many times. The chain recombines TRBV5-6 with TRBJ1-5; D gene uncertain. The CDR3 sequence is 12 residues long. Trimming removed 0 bases at V and 7 bases at J, with 5 bases between. Germline loops: CDR1 SGHDT, CDR2 YYEEEE. The CDR3 protein is CASSLGAQPQHF. The CDR3 DNA sequence: TGTGCCAGCAGCTTGGGGGCACAGCCCCAGCATTTT.

This clone was recorded at least ten times. The J gene is TRBJ2-7, the V gene TRBV5-1, with 9 bases fitting TRBD1. J gave up 4 bases and V 1 base, and 12 bases lay outside the gene matches. The CDR3 sequence is 17 residues long. Germline V CDR1 and CDR2: SGHRS, YFSETQ. The CDR3 sequence is CASSLRQQGAEGYEQYF. In DNA, the CDR3 is TGCGCCAGCAGCTTGCGACAACAGGGGGCTGAAGGGTACGAGCAGTACTTC. Together with reference TRBV5-1 and TRBJ2-7, the CDR3 gives the full variable domain: KAGVTQTPRYLIKTRGQQVTLSCSPISGHRSVSWYQQTPGQGLQFLFEYFSETQRNKGNFPGRFSGRQFSNSRSEMNVSTLELGDSALYLCASSLRQQGAEGYEQYFGPGTRLTVT.

This clone was detected many times. This chain joins TRBV19 and TRBJ1-1, with unresolved D. V lost 7 bases and J 1 base, leaving 16 bases between the germline ends. CDR1 LNHDA and CDR2 SQIVND come from the germline V gene (reference sequence). CDR3 length: 15 residues. The CDR3 protein is CASTPARGANTEAFF. Here the CDR3 DNA reads TGTGCCAGTACCCCGGCCCGTGGCGCGAACACTGAAGCTTTCTTT.

This clone was recorded many times. V and J are TRBV4-1 and TRBJ1-1; D might be TRBD1 (5 bases). Deletions cut 0 bases from V and 11 bases from J, with 16 bases between. The CDR3 has 14 amino acids. Germline V gene sequence: CDR1 MGHRA, CDR2 YSYEKL. In DNA, the CDR3 is TGCGCCAGCAGCCAAGATTATTTCGGGGGTGGGGCTTTCTTT. It codes for CASSQDYFGGGAFF.

This clone was counted ten times or more. V and J are TRBV7-3 and TRBJ1-2, with no clear D. The germline V gene encodes CDR1 SGHTA and CDR2 FQGTGA. Trimming stripped 1 base from V and 2 bases from J, with 8 bases between. This CDR3 is 14 amino acids long. This CDR3 is CASSLSKVNYGYTF. CDR3 nucleotide sequence: TGTGCCAGCAGCTTAAGCAAGGTAAACTATGGCTACACCTTC.

This clone was detected ten times or more. The V gene is TRBV20-1, the J gene TRBJ2-1; 15 bases fit TRBD2. This CDR3 has 14 residues. V lost 6 bases, J lost 10 bases, and 7 bases stayed unmatched. CDR1 is DFQATT, CDR2 SNEGSKA, per germline (reference sequence). This CDR3 reads CSAWTSGRANEQFF. The CDR3 DNA is TGCAGTGCCTGGACTAGCGGGAGGGCCAACGAGCAGTTCTTC.

This clone has ten or more counts. This rearrangement joins TRBV29-1 to TRBJ2-7; 7 bases align to TRBD1. The ends lost 0 bases at V and 6 bases at J; junction bases unmatched: 11. Per germline, CDR1 SQVTM and CDR2 ANQGSEA. The CDR3 sequence is 15 residues long. The CDR3: CSVEDRRDSSSEQYF. The CDR3 nucleotides read TGCAGCGTTGAAGATCGCCGGGACAGCTCCAGCGAGCAGTACTTC.

As for this clone: One base away lies a much larger clone, so this may be a sequencing read error. The chain employs TRBV7-9 and TRBJ2-1; no definite D call. Trimming cost V 4 bases and J 6 bases, with 7 bases left between them. Germline CDR1 is SEHNR and CDR2 is FQNEAQ (reference sequence). This CDR3 has 12 residues. CDR3 sequence: CASSYQSNEQFF. In nucleotides, the CDR3 is TGTGCCAGCAGCTACCAGAGCAATGAGCAGTTCTTC.

The chain recombines TRBV6-5 with TRBJ2-7; no firm D call. V gave up 3 bases and J gave up 0 bases, with 9 bases separating them. The CDR3 length is 14 residues. Germline V gene lookup returns CDR1 MNHEY and CDR2 SVGAGI. CDR3 in amino acids: CASSYSGNSYEQYF. The CDR3, as DNA: TGTGCCAGCAGTTATTCGGGTAACTCCTACGAGCAGTACTTC.

Worth noting for this clone: Since a much larger clone is just one base distant, this may be a read error. This rearrangement joins TRBV20-1 to TRBJ2-4; TRBD2 might be the D (6 bases). Germline V gene sequence: CDR1 DFQATT, CDR2 SNEGSKA (reference sequence). The length of the CDR3 is 13 residues. The V gene lost 4 bases and the J gene lost 13 bases, with 20 bases spanning the gap. CDR3 in amino acids: CSANRAVASAQYF. The CDR3 DNA reads TGCAGTGCTAATAGGGCTGTGGCTAGCGCCCAGTACTTC.

This clone was counted many times. The V and J genes are TRBV15 and TRBJ2-1, with 10 positions matching TRBD1. The CDR3 length is 16 residues. CDR1 and CDR2 (germline): LNHNV, YYDKDF (reference sequence). After removal of 0 bases from V and 5 bases from J, the junction contained 4 bases not matched to a gene. The CDR3 loop reads CATSREGTGADNEQFF. CDR3 DNA: TGTGCCACCAGCAGAGAGGGGACAGGGGCGGACAATGAGCAGTTCTTC.

This clone was seen a few times. It may be a read error: a sequence one base away is much more abundant. This rearrangement joins TRBV10-1 to TRBJ1-1; TRBD1 is a possible D gene (6 bases). This CDR3 contains 14 residues. V dropped 5 bases and J dropped 4 bases, with 14 bases sitting between them. Germline V lookup: CDR1 WNHNN, CDR2 SYGVQD (reference sequence). The CDR3, as DNA: TGCGCCAGCAGTCGCGAGAGGGGGGGCACTGAAGCTTTCTTT. This encodes CASSRERGGTEAFF.

Comments on this clone: Given a much more abundant clone one base away, this may be a read error. The rearrangement joins TRBV12-5 to TRBJ1-1, with D unclear. Germline CDR1 reads LGHNT; CDR2 reads FRNRAP. The V gene lost 7 bases and the J gene lost 9 bases, with 12 bases spanning the gap. The CDR3 contains 11 residues. This chain's CDR3 is CASARTVKAFF. DNA of the CDR3: TGTGCTAGTGCCCGAACAGTTAAAGCTTTCTTT.

This clone is labeled medium-sized (0.01 to 0.1%). The CDR3 protein is CASSYSPTSGIYNEQFF. In nucleotides, the CDR3 is TGTGCCAGCAGTTACTCCCCTACTAGCGGAATCTACAATGAGCAGTTCTTC. V is TRBV6-2 or TRBV6-3 and J is TRBJ2-1; 8 bases align to TRBD2. J lost 3 bases, V lost 0 bases, and 7 bases had no gene match. Germline V gene lookup returns CDR1 MNHEY and CDR2 SVGEGT. This CDR3 spans 17 amino acids.

Worth noting for this clone: This clone may be a read error of a much larger clone one base away. Distinct nucleotide sequences in the sample also encode this CDR3. CDR3 in amino acids: CASSPDRGLAGYTF. The CDR3 DNA is TGTGCTAGCAGCCCCGACAGGGGCCTCGCGGGCTACACCTTC. The chain employs TRBV6-4 and TRBJ1-2, with 8 bases lining up with TRBD1. Germline lookup yields CDR1 MRHNA and CDR2 SNTAGT. The CDR3 runs to 14 residues.